The present T cell receptor (beta chain) was sequenced within a study of a mutant IDH1 vaccine in newly diagnosed glioma. The wider study: Treated individuals were 62.5% male and around 40% female, averaging 40.4 years of age. Before enrollment, the patients had been treated with radiotherapy alone, temozolomide alone, or both together. Most of them had received both.

Trimming took 7 bases from V and 9 from J, leaving 16 bases between them. This CDR3 is built from 14 residues. The germline V gene encodes CDR1 MNHNY and CDR2 SVGAGI (reference sequence). TCRdb keeps only in-frame clones here, not all; method: immunoSEQ multiplex PCR. The sample comprises tens of thousands of clones, under 90% of which are singletons, and 4.5% to 7.5% rests with the top ten. The time point denotes: week 11, during vaccination. Doses of 300 ug of mutant IDH1 20-mer peptide were given with topical imiquimod. Patients carried new grade 3 or 4 IDH1-mutant astrocytomas lacking nuclear ATRX. Worth noting for this clone: Its antigen is unidentified.

Study outcomes and limitations: Pseudoprogression apparently tracked independently of changes in top peripheral T cell clonotypes.

The chain uses TRBV6-6 and TRBJ1-6, with D unresolved. Here the sequenced sample was PBMCs, taken from a glioma patient whose treatment included an IDH1 peptide vaccine. The receptor was derived from a man aged 45-65 years with glioma. CDR3 in DNA: TGTGCCAGCACCGACGAGGGAATCAGTTCACCCCTCCACTTT. It translates to CASTDEGISSPLHF.